Included here is one TCR beta chain sequence, with context. The sample belongs to a study of blood T cell repertoires in COVID-19. The overall study: Samples representing acute and convalescent COVID-19 were sourced from the United States, Italy and Spain.

Generated by immunoSEQ multiplex PCR, the TCRdb table keeps only in-frame clones and is missing some. The table includes 150,000 to 200,000 clones, 85% to 95% detected once. This CDR3 has 13 amino acids. Between the trimmed V and J ends, which lost 4 bases and 2 bases, there was a span of 8 bases. From germline, CDR1 is SGHRS and CDR2 YFSETQ. Sequencing was performed on peripheral blood. V gene TRBV5-1 combines with J gene TRBJ2-3, with D unclear. The sequence came from a woman between 50 and 59 years old with acute or convalescent COVID-19. The CDR3 spells CASSNGFTDTQYF. The CDR3, as DNA: TGCGCCAGCAGCAACGGGTTCACAGATACGCAGTATTTT.